These T cell receptor beta chains were read from a single sample in a study of CD8+CD57+ T cells in acquired aplastic anemia. TCRdb ran MiXCR on the reads and lists one entry per CDR3 protein. The sample has around 130,000 distinct CDR3 sequences, 45% to 60% seen once. The sample comprised sorted CD4+, CD8+, or CD8+CD57+ T cells (not recorded which) from PBMCs. The receptors originated from a human donor with aplastic anemia. Each CDR3 is given without its conserved first and last residue.

TRBV9	TRBJ1-1	ASSVASHTEAF
TRBV6-1	TRBJ2-7	ASSPTGTSSYEQY
TRBV19	TRBJ1-4	ASSLTGGGEKLF
TRBV9	TRBJ1-1	ASSVGGGGTEAF
TRBV24-1	TRBJ2-7	ATSDRDREGGQY
TRBV19	TRBJ1-1	ASSIAHRDTEAF
TRBV20-1	TRBJ1-1	SARPTPWAEAF
TRBV10-3	TRBJ2-5	AISEPDRGVQETQY
TRBV27	TRBJ1-2	ASSLDSVYGYT
TRBV20-1	TRBJ2-3	SARRQGASDTQY
TRBV29-1	TRBJ1-3	SVEAPGGDGNTIY
TRBV6-1	TRBJ2-3	ASSETDGGPDTQY
TRBV11-3	TRBJ2-7	ASSLSGTGGIEQY
TRBV20-1	TRBJ2-6	SANPRDITFSGANVLT
TRBV7-9	TRBJ2-7	ASSFRPDYEQY
TRBV5-1	TRBJ1-5	ASSFWGAPNQPQH
TRBV19	TRBJ1-2	ASSFIGTAYGYT
TRBV14	TRBJ2-7	ASSQVRTGAPWEQY
TRBV9	NA	ASSVWGMGDEQF
TRBV10-3	TRBJ2-1	AINQGFVNEQF
TRBV7-3	TRBJ2-7	ASSLMPAGEDYEQY
TRBV7-3	TRBJ1-2	ASSSEGNYGYT
TRBV7-2	TRBJ2-3	ASSFRMGLAEQY
TRBV7-9	TRBJ2-4	ASSLFPGNIQY
TRBV24-1	TRBJ2-5	ATSDHGTGETQY
TRBV11-2	TRBJ2-5	ASSLDVGTRGQETQY
TRBV15	TRBJ2-2	ATGTDSTGELF
TRBV29-1	TRBJ1-5	SVGGGNGDNQPQH
TRBV2	TRBJ1-2	ASSRDRILYGYT
TRBV15	TRBJ1-1	ATSRGQGDTEAF
TRBV5-6	TRBJ1-1	ASSLESGTAEAF
TRBV5-1	TRBJ2-3	ASSEEADTQY
TRBV13	TRBJ1-2	ASSLGRGDGDYGYT
TRBV29-1	TRBJ2-6	SAGAGANVLT
TRBV2	TRBJ2-2	ASSEVSGPARGELF
TRBV11-2	TRBJ2-3	ASHTGGRY
TRBV27	TRBJ1-6	ASSLDRDWSPLH
TRBV11-3	TRBJ2-3	ASRGLDTQY
TRBV9	TRBJ1-2	ASSVGQSYGYT
TRBV15	TRBJ1-4	ATSRVLGQRKLF
TRBV19	TRBJ1-2	ASSRDSYYGYT
TRBV29-1	TRBJ2-7	SVQGVYEQY
TRBV5-1	TRBJ1-5	ASSLGDSGNQPQH
TRBV20-1	TRBJ1-5	SARVQGNQPQH
TRBV16	TRBJ2-7	ASSQPSGVGQY
TRBV12-3/TRBV12-4	TRBJ1-1	ASSLRDRGTEAF
TRBV10-3	TRBJ2-2	AISQGQGGTGELF
TRBV10-1	TRBJ2-2	ASSGQYNTGELF